The table lists the clone carrying this T cell receptor (beta chain) with many counts. Its antigen is still unknown. Library preparation for TCR beta used quantitative 5'-RACE with molecular barcodes. TCRdb processed the 5' RACE reads anew with MiXCR; each CDR3 protein has one entry. The sample carries 150,000 to 200,000 distinct CDR3 sequences, around 10% recorded once. The CDR3 runs 13 residues. With 1 base removed from V and 1 base from J, the gap between germline ends came to 7 bases. Germline V gene lookup returns CDR1 SQVTM and CDR2 ANQGSEA. The data belong to a study of CD8 T cells in ankylosing spondylitis. Study-wide results and caveats: Made up of roughly 8 highly homologous variants, a TCR beta motif appeared characteristic of ankylosing spondylitis blood.

The V call is TRBV29-1, the J call TRBJ1-1; D not resolved. This TCR derives from a male donor with ankylosing spondylitis or in good health (not recorded which). Sequenced material: blood, either unsorted or a sorted T cell fraction (not recorded which). Here the CDR3 reads CSVEGGGNTEAFF. The CDR3 coding sequence is TGCAGCGTTGAAGGAGGAGGGAACACTGAAGCTTTCTTT. The entire variable domain, with the rest obtained from reference TRBV29-1 and TRBJ1-1, is as follows: SAVISQKPSRDICQRGTSLTIQCQVDSQVTMMFWYRQQPGQSLTLIATANQGSEATYESGFVIDKFPISRPNLTFSTLTVSNMSPEDSSIYLCSVEGGGNTEAFFGQGTRLTVV.